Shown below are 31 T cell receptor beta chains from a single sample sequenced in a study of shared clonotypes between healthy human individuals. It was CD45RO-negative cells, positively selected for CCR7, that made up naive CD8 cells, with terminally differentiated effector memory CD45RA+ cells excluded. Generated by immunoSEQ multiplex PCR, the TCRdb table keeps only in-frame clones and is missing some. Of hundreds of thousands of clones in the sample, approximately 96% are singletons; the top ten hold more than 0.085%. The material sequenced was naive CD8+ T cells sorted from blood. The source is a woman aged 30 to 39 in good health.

DNA for the CDR3: TGTGCCAGCGGGGGGACAGGGACGAATCAGCCCCAGCATTTT. Translated: CASGGTGTNQPQHF. The chain links TRBV27 to TRBJ1-5, with 9 bases identical to TRBD1. CDR3 length equals 14 residues. V shed 8 bases, J shed 4 bases, and the junction held 6 bases outside the gene matches. The germline V gene encodes CDR1 MNHEY and CDR2 SMNVEV (reference sequence).

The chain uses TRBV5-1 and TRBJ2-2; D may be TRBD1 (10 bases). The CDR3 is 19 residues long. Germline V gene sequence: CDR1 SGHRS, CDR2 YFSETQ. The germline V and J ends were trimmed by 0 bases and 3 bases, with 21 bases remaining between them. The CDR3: CASSLEGQGLAGDTGELFF. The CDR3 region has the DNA TGCGCCAGCAGCTTGGAGGGACAGGGGTTAGCGGGAGACACCGGGGAGCTGTTTTTT.

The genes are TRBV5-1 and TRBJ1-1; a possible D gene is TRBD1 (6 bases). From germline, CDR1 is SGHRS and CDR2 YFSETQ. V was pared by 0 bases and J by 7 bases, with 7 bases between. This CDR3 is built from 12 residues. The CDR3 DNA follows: TGCGCCAGCAGCTTGGCAGGGGATGAAGCTTTCTTT. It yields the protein CASSLAGDEAFF. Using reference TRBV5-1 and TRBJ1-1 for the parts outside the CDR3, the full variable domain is KAGVTQTPRYLIKTRGQQVTLSCSPISGHRSVSWYQQTPGQGLQFLFEYFSETQRNKGNFPGRFSGRQFSNSRSEMNVSTLELGDSALYLCASSLAGDEAFFGQGTRLTVV.

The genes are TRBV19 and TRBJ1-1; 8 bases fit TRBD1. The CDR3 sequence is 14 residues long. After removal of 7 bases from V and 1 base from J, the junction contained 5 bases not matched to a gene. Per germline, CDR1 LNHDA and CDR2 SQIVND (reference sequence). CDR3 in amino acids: CASNNRGGNTEAFF. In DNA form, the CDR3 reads TGTGCCAGTAATAACAGGGGGGGGAACACTGAAGCTTTCTTT.

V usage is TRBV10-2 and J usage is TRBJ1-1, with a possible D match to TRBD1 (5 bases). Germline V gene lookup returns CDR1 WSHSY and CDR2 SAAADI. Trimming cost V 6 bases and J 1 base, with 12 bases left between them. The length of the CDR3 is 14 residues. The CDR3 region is CASSWRGPNTEAFF. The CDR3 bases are TGCGCCAGCAGCTGGAGGGGCCCGAACACTGAAGCTTTCTTT.

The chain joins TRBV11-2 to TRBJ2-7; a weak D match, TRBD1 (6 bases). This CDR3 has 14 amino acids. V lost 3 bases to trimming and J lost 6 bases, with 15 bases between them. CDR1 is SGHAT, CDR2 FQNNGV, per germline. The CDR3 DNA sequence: TGTGCCAGCAGCTTCCCCAGGGGATACCTCGAGCAGTACTTC. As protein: CASSFPRGYLEQYF.

CDR3 nucleotides: TGCGCCAGCAGCCAAGTCGCGGGGAACTATGGCTACACCTTC. Translation: CASSQVAGNYGYTF. The chain has TRBV4-1 and TRBJ1-2; D remains ambiguous. Trimming removed 1 base at V and 2 bases at J, with 8 bases between. The length of the CDR3 is 14 residues. Germline CDR1 is MGHRA and CDR2 is YSYEKL.

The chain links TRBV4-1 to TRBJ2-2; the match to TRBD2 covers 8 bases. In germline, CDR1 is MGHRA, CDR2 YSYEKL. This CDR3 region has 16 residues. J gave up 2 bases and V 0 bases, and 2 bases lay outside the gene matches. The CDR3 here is CASSQELAANTGELFF. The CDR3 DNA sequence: TGCGCCAGCAGCCAAGAACTAGCGGCAAACACCGGGGAGCTGTTTTTT.

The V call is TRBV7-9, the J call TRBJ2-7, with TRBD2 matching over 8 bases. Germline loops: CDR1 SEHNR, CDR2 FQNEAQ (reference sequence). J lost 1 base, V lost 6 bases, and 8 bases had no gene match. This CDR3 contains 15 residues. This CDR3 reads CASSPGGGISYEQYF. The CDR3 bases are TGTGCCAGCAGTCCCGGGGGGGGAATATCCTACGAGCAGTACTTC.

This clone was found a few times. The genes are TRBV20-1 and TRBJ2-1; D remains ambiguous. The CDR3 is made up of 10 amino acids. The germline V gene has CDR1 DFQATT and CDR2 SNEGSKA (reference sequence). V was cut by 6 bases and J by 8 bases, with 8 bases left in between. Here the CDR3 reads CSAMNYEQFF. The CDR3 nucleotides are TGCAGTGCGATGAATTATGAGCAGTTCTTC.

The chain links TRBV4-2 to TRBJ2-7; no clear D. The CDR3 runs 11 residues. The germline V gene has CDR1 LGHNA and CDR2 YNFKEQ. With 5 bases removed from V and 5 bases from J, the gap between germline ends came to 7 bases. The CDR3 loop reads CASSEGHEQYF. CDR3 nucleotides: TGTGCCAGCAGCGAAGGCCACGAGCAGTACTTC.

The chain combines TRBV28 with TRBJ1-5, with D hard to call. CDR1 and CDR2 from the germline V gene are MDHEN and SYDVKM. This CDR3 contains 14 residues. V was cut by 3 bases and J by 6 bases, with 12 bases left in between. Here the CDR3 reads CASSFEELGQPQHF. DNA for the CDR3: TGTGCCAGCAGTTTCGAGGAATTGGGTCAGCCCCAGCATTTT. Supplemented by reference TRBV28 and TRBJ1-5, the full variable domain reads DVKVTQSSRYLVKRTGEKVFLECVQDMDHENMFWYRQDPGLGLRLIYFSYDVKMKEKGDIPEGYSVSREKKERFSLILESASTNQTSMYLCASSFEELGQPQHFGDGTRLSIL.

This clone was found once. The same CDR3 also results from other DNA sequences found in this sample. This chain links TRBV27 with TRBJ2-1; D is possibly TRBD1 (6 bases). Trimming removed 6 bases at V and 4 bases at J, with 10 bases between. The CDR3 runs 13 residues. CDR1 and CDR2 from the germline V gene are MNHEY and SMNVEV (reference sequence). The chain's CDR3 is CASSSGQYNEQFF. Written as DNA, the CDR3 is TGTGCCAGCAGCTCAGGACAGTACAATGAGCAGTTCTTC.

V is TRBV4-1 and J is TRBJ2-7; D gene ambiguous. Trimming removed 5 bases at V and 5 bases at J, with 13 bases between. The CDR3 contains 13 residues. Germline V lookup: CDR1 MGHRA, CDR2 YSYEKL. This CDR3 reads CASSWKDFHEQYF. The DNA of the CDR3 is TGCGCCAGCAGCTGGAAGGATTTCCACGAGCAGTACTTC.

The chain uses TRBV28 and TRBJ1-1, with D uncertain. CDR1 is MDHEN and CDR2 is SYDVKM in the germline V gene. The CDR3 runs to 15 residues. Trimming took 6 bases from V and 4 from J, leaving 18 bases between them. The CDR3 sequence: CASRPDAGLSTEAFF. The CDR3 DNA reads TGTGCCAGCAGGCCGGACGCAGGTTTAAGCACTGAAGCTTTCTTT. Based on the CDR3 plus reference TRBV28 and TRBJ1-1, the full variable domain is DVKVTQSSRYLVKRTGEKVFLECVQDMDHENMFWYRQDPGLGLRLIYFSYDVKMKEKGDIPEGYSVSREKKERFSLILESASTNQTSMYLCASRPDAGLSTEAFFGQGTRLTVV.

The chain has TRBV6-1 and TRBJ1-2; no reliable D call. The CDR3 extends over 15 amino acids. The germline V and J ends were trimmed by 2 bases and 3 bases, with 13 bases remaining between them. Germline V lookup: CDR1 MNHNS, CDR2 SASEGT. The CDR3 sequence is CASSERQLGYYGYTF. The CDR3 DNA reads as TGTGCCAGCAGTGAACGGCAGCTTGGCTACTATGGCTACACCTTC.

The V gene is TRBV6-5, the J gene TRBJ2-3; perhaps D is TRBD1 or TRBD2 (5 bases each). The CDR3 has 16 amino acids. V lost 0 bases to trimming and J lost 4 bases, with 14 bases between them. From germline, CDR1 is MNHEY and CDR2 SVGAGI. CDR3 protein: CASSYSFGDLADTQYF. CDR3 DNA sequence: TGTGCCAGCAGTTACTCGTTTGGGGACCTGGCAGATACGCAGTATTTT.

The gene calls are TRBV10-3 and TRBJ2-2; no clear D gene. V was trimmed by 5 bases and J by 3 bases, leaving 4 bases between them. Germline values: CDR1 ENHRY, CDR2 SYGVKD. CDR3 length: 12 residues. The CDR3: CAISPDTGELFF. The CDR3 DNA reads TGTGCCATCAGTCCTGACACCGGGGAGCTGTTTTTT.

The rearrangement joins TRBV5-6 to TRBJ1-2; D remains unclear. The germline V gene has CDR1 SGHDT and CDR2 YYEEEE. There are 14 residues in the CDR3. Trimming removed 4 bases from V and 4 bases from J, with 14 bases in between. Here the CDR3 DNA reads TGTGCCAGCAGCCCCCGGGAGCAGACCTATGGCTACACCTTC. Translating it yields CASSPREQTYGYTF.

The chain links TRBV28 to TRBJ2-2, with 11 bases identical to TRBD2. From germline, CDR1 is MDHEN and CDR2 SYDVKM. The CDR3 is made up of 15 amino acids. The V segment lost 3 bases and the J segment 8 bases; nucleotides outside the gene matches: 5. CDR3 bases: TGTGCCAGCAGTTTGCATCTAGCGGGAGGTGGGGAGCTGTTTTTT. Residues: CASSLHLAGGGELFF.

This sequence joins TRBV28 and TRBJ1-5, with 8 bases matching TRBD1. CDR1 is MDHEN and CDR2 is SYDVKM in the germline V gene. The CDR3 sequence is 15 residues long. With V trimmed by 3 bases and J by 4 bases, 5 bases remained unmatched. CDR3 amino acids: CASSFSTGGNQPQHF. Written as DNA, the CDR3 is TGTGCCAGCAGTTTTTCCACAGGGGGGAATCAGCCCCAGCATTTT.

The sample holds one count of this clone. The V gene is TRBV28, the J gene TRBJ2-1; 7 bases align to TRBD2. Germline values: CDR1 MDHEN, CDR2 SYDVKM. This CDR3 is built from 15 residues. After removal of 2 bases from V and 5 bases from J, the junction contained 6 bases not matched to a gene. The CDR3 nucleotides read TGTGCCAGCAGTTTAAGGGAGGGCCGGGACAATGAGCAGTTCTTC. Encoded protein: CASSLREGRDNEQFF. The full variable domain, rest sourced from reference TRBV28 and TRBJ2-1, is DVKVTQSSRYLVKRTGEKVFLECVQDMDHENMFWYRQDPGLGLRLIYFSYDVKMKEKGDIPEGYSVSREKKERFSLILESASTNQTSMYLCASSLREGRDNEQFFGPGTRLTVL.

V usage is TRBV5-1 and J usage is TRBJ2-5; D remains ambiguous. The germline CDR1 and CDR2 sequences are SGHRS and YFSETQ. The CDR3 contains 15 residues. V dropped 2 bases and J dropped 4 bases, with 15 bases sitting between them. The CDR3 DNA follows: TGCGCCAGCAGCTTCAGGTTACAGTTGGGAGAGACCCAGTACTTC. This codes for CASSFRLQLGETQYF.

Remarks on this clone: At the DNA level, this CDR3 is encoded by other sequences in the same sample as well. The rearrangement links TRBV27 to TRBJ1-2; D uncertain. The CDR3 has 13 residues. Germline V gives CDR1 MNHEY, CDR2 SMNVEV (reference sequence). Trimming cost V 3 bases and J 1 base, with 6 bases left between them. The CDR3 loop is CASSLSRNYGYTF. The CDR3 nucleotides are TGTGCCAGCAGTTTGTCTCGTAACTATGGCTACACCTTC.

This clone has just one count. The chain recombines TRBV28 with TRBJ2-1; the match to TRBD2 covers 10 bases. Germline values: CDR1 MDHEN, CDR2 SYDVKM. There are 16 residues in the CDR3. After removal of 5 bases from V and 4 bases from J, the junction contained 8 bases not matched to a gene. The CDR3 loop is CASSPGLAALYNEQFF. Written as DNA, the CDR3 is TGTGCCAGCAGTCCCGGACTAGCGGCCCTATACAATGAGCAGTTCTTC.

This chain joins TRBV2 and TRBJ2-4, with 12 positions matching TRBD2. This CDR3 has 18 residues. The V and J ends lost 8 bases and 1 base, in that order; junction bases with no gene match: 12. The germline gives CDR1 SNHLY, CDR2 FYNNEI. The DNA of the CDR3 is TGTGCCAGCCGAGAATCTAGCGGGAGGGCCACGGCCAAAAACATTCAGTACTTC. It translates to CASRESSGRATAKNIQYF.

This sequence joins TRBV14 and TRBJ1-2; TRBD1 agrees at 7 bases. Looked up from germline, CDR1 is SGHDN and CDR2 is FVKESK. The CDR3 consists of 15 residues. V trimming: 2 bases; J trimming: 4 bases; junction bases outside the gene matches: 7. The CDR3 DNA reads TGTGCCAGCAGCCAATCGGGACAGCAGGTCTATGGCTACACCTTC. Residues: CASSQSGQQVYGYTF.

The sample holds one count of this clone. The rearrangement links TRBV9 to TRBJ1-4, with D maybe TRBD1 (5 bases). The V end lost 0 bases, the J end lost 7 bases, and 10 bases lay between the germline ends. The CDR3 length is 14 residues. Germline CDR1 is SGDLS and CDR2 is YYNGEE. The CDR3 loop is CASSVGRAAEKLFF. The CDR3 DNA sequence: TGTGCCAGCAGCGTAGGCAGGGCGGCTGAAAAACTGTTTTTT.

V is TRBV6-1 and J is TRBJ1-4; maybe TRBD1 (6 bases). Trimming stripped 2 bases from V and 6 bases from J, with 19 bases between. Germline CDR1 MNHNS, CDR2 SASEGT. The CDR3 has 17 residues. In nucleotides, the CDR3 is TGTGCCAGCAGTGAACAGGACAGCTCCTACCCTTATGAAAAACTGTTTTTT. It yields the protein CASSEQDSSYPYEKLFF.

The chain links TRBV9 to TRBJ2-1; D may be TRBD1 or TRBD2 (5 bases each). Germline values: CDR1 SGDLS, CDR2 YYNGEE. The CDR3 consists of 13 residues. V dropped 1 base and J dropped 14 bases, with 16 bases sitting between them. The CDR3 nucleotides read TGTGCCAGCAGCGTACAAGTCCGGGACCCCAAGTTCTTC. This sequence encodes CASSVQVRDPKFF.

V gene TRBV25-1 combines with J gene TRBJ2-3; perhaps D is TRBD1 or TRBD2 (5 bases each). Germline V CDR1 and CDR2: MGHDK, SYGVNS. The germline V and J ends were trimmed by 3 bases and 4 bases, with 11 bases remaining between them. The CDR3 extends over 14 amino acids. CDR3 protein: CASSEILGADTQYF. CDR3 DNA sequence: TGTGCCAGCAGTGAGATTTTGGGGGCAGATACGCAGTATTTT.